This T cell receptor (beta chain) is drawn from a study of T cell responses to AZD1222 COVID-19 vaccine. Overall study results and limits: Repertoires were sampled only after the peak T cell response.

Comments on this clone: What it binds is unknown.

CDR1 is MNHEY and CDR2 is SVGAGI in the germline V gene. The V and J ends lost 6 bases and 2 bases, in that order; junction bases with no gene match: 6. CDR3 length: 15 residues. Produced via immunoSEQ multiplex PCR; TCRdb's table is partial and in-frame only. Of over 150,000 clones listed, just over 85% were seen once; the top ten hold 0.49%. The J gene is TRBJ2-7, the V gene TRBV6-5, with TRBD1 matching 11 bases. The sequenced sample was peripheral blood, obtained on day 0 of AZD1222 vaccination. This TCR derives from an adult in good health. In DNA, the CDR3 is TGTGCCAGCAGCACCGGGACAGGGGGGACCTACGAGCAGTACTTC. Translating it yields CASSTGTGGTYEQYF.